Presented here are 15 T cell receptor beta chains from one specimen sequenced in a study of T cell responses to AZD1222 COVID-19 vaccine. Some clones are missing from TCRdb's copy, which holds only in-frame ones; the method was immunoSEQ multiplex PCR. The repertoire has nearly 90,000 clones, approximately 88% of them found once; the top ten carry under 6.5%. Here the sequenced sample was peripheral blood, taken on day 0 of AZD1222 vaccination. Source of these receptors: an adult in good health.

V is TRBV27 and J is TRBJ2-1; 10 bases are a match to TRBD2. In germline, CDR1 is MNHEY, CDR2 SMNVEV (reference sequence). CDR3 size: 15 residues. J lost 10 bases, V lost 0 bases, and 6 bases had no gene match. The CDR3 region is CASSLSSSGRVEQFF. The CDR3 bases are TGTGCCAGCAGTTTATCTTCCAGCGGGAGGGTAGAGCAGTTCTTC.

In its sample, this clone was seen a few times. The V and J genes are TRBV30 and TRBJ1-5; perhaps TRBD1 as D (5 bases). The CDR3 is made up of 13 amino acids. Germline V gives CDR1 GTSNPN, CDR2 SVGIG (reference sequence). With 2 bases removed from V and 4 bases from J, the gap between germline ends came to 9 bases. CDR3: CAWSYDRNQPQHF. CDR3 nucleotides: TGTGCCTGGAGTTACGACAGAAATCAGCCCCAGCATTTT.

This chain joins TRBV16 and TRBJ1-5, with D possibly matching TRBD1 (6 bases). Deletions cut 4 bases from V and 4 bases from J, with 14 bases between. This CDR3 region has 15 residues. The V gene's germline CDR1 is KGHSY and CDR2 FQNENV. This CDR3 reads CASSPKGHSNQPQHF. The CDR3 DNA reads TGTGCCAGCAGCCCGAAGGGACACTCAAATCAGCCCCAGCATTTT.

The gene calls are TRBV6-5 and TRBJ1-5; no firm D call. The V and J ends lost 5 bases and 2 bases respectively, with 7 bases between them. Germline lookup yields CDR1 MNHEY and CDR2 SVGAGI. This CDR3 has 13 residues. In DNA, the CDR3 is TGTGCCAGCAGTCGAATTGGCAATCAGCCCCAGCATTTT. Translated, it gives CASSRIGNQPQHF.

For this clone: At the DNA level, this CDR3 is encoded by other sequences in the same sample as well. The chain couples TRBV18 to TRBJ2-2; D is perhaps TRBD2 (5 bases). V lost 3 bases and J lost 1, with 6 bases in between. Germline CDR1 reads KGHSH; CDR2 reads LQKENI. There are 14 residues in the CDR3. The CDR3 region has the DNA TGTGCCAGCTCACCCGGGGAGAACACCGGGGAGCTGTTTTTT. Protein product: CASSPGENTGELFF.

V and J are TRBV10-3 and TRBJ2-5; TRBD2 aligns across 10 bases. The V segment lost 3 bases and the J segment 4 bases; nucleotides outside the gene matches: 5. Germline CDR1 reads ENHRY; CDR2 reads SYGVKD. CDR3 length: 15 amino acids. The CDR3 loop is CAISDVAGGGETQYF. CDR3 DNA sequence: TGTGCCATCAGTGATGTAGCGGGGGGAGGAGAGACCCAGTACTTC.

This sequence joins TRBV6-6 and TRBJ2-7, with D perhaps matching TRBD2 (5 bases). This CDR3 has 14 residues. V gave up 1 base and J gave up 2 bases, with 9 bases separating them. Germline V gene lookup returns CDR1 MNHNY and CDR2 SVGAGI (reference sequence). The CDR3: CASSYFTGTYEQYF. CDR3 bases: TGTGCCAGCAGTTACTTCACGGGGACCTACGAGCAGTACTTC.

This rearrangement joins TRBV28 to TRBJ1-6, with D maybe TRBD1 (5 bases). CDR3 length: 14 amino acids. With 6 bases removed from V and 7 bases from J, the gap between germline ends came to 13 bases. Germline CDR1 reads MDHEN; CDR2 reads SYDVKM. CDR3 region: CASSPRVPNSPLHF. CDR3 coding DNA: TGTGCCAGCAGCCCCAGGGTCCCGAATTCACCCCTCCACTTT.

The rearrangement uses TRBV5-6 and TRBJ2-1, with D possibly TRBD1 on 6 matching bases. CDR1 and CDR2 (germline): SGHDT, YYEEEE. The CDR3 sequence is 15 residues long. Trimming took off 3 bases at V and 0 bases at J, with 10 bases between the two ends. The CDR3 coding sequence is TGTGCCAGCAGCTCCGGACAGAGCTCCTACAATGAGCAGTTCTTC. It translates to CASSSGQSSYNEQFF.

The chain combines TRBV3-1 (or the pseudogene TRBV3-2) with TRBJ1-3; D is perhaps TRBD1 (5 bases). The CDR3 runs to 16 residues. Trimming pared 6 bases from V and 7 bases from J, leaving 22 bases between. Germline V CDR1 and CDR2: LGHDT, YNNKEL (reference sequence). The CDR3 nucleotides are TGTGCCAGCAGTGCTCTGACCGGGACGAAAAGCAACACCATATATTTT. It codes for CASSALTGTKSNTIYF.

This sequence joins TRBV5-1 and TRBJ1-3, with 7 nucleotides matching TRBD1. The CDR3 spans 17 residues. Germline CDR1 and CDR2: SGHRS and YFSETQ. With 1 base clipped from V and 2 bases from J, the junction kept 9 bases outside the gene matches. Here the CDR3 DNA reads TGCGCCAGCAGCTTGTCGCTTACAGGGGATCCTGGAAACACCATATATTTT. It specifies CASSLSLTGDPGNTIYF. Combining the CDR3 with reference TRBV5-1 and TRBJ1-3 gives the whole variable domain KAGVTQTPRYLIKTRGQQVTLSCSPISGHRSVSWYQQTPGQGLQFLFEYFSETQRNKGNFPGRFSGRQFSNSRSEMNVSTLELGDSALYLCASSLSLTGDPGNTIYFGEGSWLTVV.

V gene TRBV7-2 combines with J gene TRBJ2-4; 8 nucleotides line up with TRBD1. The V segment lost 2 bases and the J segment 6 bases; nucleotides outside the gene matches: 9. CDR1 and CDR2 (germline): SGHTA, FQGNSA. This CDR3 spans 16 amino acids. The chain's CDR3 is CASSLSGQVVRNIQYF. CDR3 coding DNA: TGTGCCAGCAGCTTATCGGGACAGGTGGTACGAAACATTCAGTACTTC.

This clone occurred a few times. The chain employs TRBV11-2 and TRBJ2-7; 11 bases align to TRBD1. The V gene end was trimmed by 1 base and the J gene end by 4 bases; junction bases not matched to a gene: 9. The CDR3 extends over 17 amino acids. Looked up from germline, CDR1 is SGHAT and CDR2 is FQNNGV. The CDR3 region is CASSLAPWDRGEYEQYF. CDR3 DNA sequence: TGTGCCAGCAGCTTAGCACCGTGGGACAGGGGGGAGTACGAGCAGTACTTC.

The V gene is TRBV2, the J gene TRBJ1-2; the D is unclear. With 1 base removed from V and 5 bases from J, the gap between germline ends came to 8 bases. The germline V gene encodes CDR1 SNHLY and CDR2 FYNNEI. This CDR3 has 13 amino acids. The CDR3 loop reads CASSEGQDYGYTF. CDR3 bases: TGTGCCAGCAGTGAAGGCCAGGATTATGGCTACACCTTC.

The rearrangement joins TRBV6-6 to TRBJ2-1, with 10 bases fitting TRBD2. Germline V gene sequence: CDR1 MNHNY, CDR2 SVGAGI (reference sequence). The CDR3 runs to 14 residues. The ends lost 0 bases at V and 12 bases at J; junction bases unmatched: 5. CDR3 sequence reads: CASSYSKREGLQFF. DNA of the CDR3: TGTGCCAGCAGTTACTCTAAGCGGGAGGGATTGCAGTTCTTC.